This T cell receptor (beta chain) comes out of a study of blood T cell repertoires in COVID-19. For the study at large: COVID-19 samples from acute and convalescent phases originated in the United States, Italy and Spain.

Between the trimmed V and J ends, which lost 0 bases and 2 bases, there was a span of 8 bases. The CDR3 spans 14 residues. CDR1 is LGHDT, CDR2 YNNKEL, per germline (reference sequence). In the authors' workflow: Amplifying reference gene primers gave estimates of nucleated cell counts. Here immunoSEQ multiplex PCR was the method, and the copy in TCRdb shows in-frame clones only, minus some. V and J calls and clone size are those listed in that table; D and trimming were worked out from the DNA. The top ten hold about 1.7% of the sample, which has roughly 500,000 clones, over 75% seen once. Clinical history as reported by participants underpinned cohort assignment.

The sample taken for sequencing was PBMCs or T cells enriched from blood (not recorded which). This clonotype was obtained from a woman between 40 and 50 years old who had recovered from COVID-19. The chain is built from TRBV3-1 (or the pseudogene TRBV3-2) and TRBJ2-7; D gene uncertain. The CDR3 DNA reads as TGTGCCAGCAGCCAAGAACAAAGAACCTACGAGCAGTACTTC. It codes for CASSQEQRTYEQYF.